This passage covers 11 T cell receptor beta chains from one sample sequenced in a study of cytomegalovirus exposure and HLA in healthy donors. A multiplex PCR was run with 60 Vbeta primers and 13 Jbeta primers. Clones were sequenced by immunoSEQ multiplex PCR, and TCRdb holds only the in-frame ones, with some missing. Found here are around 190,000 clones, around three quarters of them singletons; the top ten hold roughly 5%. The specimen was PBMCs. All receptors derive from a man aged 40-50 years in good health and CMV-seronegative.

The chain employs TRBV10-3 and TRBJ1-5; 11 bases fit TRBD1. The CDR3 totals 15 residues. Germline V gives CDR1 ENHRY, CDR2 SYGVKD. The V and J ends lost 7 bases and 6 bases, in that order; junction bases with no gene match: 8. CDR3 loop: CAITPDRGRGQPQHF. The CDR3 region has the DNA TGTGCCATCACCCCGGACAGGGGGCGTGGTCAGCCCCAGCATTTT.

The sample holds one count of this clone. The CDR3 spells CASRRQGANEKLFF. For the CDR3, the DNA is TGTGCCAGCAGAAGACAGGGGGCTAATGAAAAACTGTTTTTT. The rearrangement joins TRBV6-5 to TRBJ1-4; 9 nucleotides agree with TRBD1. Per germline, CDR1 MNHEY and CDR2 SVGAGI. Trimming at V came to 6 bases and at J to 3 bases, leaving 2 bases not matched to a gene. This CDR3 spans 14 amino acids.

The chain recombines TRBV10-1 with TRBJ2-1, with 13 bases fitting TRBD2. The V gene end was trimmed by 4 bases and the J gene end by 4 bases; junction bases not matched to a gene: 10. This CDR3 is built from 18 residues. Germline values: CDR1 WNHNN, CDR2 SYGVQD (reference sequence). CDR3 DNA: TGCGCCAGCAGTGCGACTAGCGGGGGGCCTGGGGTTTACAATGAGCAGTTCTTC. Its protein is CASSATSGGPGVYNEQFF.

This chain joins TRBV11-2 and TRBJ1-2; a weak D match, TRBD1 (5 bases). The V end lost 4 bases, the J end lost 4 bases, and 10 bases lay between the germline ends. The CDR3 loop spans 13 amino acids. Germline-derived CDR1 and CDR2 are SGHAT and FQNNGV. The CDR3 sequence: CASSSGGTYGYTF. The CDR3 nucleotides are TGTGCCAGCAGCTCCGGGGGAACCTATGGCTACACCTTC.

This sequence joins TRBV4-1 and TRBJ2-7, with 8 bases matching TRBD2. The CDR3 runs 19 residues. The germline gives CDR1 MGHRA, CDR2 YSYEKL. J gave up 2 bases and V 0 bases, and 15 bases lay outside the gene matches. This CDR3 reads CASSQDSKGSAGGAYEQYF. The CDR3 nucleotides read TGCGCCAGCAGCCAAGATTCGAAGGGTTCGGCGGGGGGCGCCTACGAGCAGTACTTC.

To note about this clone: A junction boundary mismatches the germline segment, possibly from a read error. The chain carries TRBV7-9 and TRBJ2-6; weak D call: TRBD1 (5 bases). The CDR3 totals 15 residues. Germline V gene sequence: CDR1 SEHNR, CDR2 FQNEAQ (reference sequence). In DNA form, the CDR3 reads TGTGCCAGCAGCTTAGTATCTGCTGGGGCCAACGTCCTGGCTTTC. Translating gives CASSLVSAGANVLAF.

The chain employs TRBV5-4 and TRBJ2-6, with 7 nucleotides matching TRBD1. Losses at the gene ends were 4 bases for V and 4 bases for J; bases not matched to a gene: 5. This CDR3 contains 15 residues. The germline CDR1 and CDR2 sequences are SGHNT and YYREEE (reference sequence). CDR3 bases: TGTGCCAGCAGCCAGGGGGTTCTGGGGGCCAACGTCCTGACTTTC. Translation: CASSQGVLGANVLTF.

The V and J genes are TRBV5-1 and TRBJ1-1; weak D call: TRBD1 (6 bases). Germline CDR1 is SGHRS and CDR2 is YFSETQ. With 4 bases removed from V and 2 bases from J, the gap between germline ends came to 12 bases. CDR3 size: 14 residues. The CDR3 nucleotides are TGCGCCAGCAGCCCAGTACAGGGTAACACTGAAGCTTTCTTT. It encodes CASSPVQGNTEAFF.

The V call is TRBV27, the J call TRBJ1-1; TRBD1 is a possible D gene (5 bases). The V gene's germline CDR1 is MNHEY and CDR2 SMNVEV (reference sequence). Deletions cut 4 bases from V and 1 base from J, with 10 bases between. This CDR3 has 14 amino acids. The CDR3 protein is CASSSGLTNTEAFF. CDR3 bases: TGTGCCAGCAGTTCGGGACTTACGAACACTGAAGCTTTCTTT.

The chain is built from TRBV2 and TRBJ2-6; maybe TRBD1 (6 bases). Trimming stripped 5 bases from V and 2 bases from J, with 13 bases between. The CDR3 spans 16 residues. Germline CDR1 reads SNHLY; CDR2 reads FYNNEI. The CDR3 bases are TGTGCCAGCAGTTACCTGACAGGTCCTGGGGCCAACGTCCTGACTTTC. Translation: CASSYLTGPGANVLTF.

This clone was observed once. V gene TRBV30 combines with J gene TRBJ2-7; 13 bases align to TRBD2. This CDR3 region has 17 residues. CDR1 is GTSNPN and CDR2 is SVGIG in the germline V gene (reference sequence). J lost 4 bases, V lost 0 bases, and 9 bases had no gene match. In DNA, the CDR3 is TGTGCCTGGAGTGTAACTAGCGGGAGGGCCGGTGGGTACGAGCAGTACTTC. This gives the protein CAWSVTSGRAGGYEQYF.